These 19 T cell receptor beta chains were sequenced from one sample in a study of T-cell reconstitution after alpha-beta-depleted transplantation in children. Unique molecular identifiers were incorporated when the TCRbeta library was constructed. TCRdb re-derived calls from the PCR reads in MiXCR, one entry per CDR3 protein. The sample yields 9,200 or so distinct CDR3 sequences, around 14% seen once. This specimen was PBMCs, mostly from graft donor cells, taken 60 days after TCRalphabeta/CD19-depleted stem cell transplant. Every receptor here comes from a male patient between 5 and 17 years old who had a stem cell transplant for acute lymphoblastic leukemia, so the T cells may come from the graft donor.

In its sample, this clonotype was seen a few times. The V call is TRBV5-5, the J call TRBJ2-7, with 8 nucleotides matching TRBD1. The CDR3 is 16 amino acids. J was trimmed by 4 bases and V by 4 bases; bases with no gene match: 13. CDR1 and CDR2 from the germline V gene are SGHKS and YYEKEE (reference sequence). The CDR3 coding sequence is TGTGCCAGCAGCCAAACCCCCGGGACAGGAAATTACGAGCAGTACTTC. This gives the protein CASSQTPGTGNYEQYF.

CDR3: CASSLDEGSYEQYF. The CDR3 DNA sequence: TGCGCCAGCAGCTTGGATGAAGGCTCCTACGAGCAGTACTTC. V and J are TRBV5-1 and TRBJ2-7, with no clear D. Trimming cost V 0 bases and J 0 bases, with 7 bases left between them. Germline assignment: CDR1 SGHRS and CDR2 YFSETQ. The CDR3 has 14 amino acids. Full variable domain (rest looked up from reference TRBV5-1 and TRBJ2-7): KAGVTQTPRYLIKTRGQQVTLSCSPISGHRSVSWYQQTPGQGLQFLFEYFSETQRNKGNFPGRFSGRQFSNSRSEMNVSTLELGDSALYLCASSLDEGSYEQYFGPGTRLTVT.

J is TRBJ2-7 and V is TRBV6-5; 9 bases line up with TRBD1. The J segment lost 6 bases and the V segment lost 10 bases, leaving 7 bases of the junction unmatched. The CDR3 spans 12 residues. The germline CDR1 and CDR2 sequences are MNHEY and SVGAGI. The CDR3, as DNA: TGTGCCACCCGGGACAGGGTCGGCGAGCAGTACTTC. Encoded protein: CATRDRVGEQYF.

This clonotype was picked up many times. The chain combines TRBV25-1 with TRBJ2-3, with 10 bases matching TRBD2. Trimming at V came to 6 bases and at J to 8 bases, leaving 11 bases not matched to a gene. This CDR3 comprises 15 residues. The germline gives CDR1 MGHDK, CDR2 SYGVNS. CDR3 sequence reads: CASSPSGGASATQYF. The CDR3 coding sequence is TGTGCCAGCAGCCCAAGCGGGGGGGCCTCGGCTACGCAGTATTTT.

The DNA of the CDR3 is TGTGCCACCAGGGACGGGGGGCGCGGCACAGATACGCAGTATTTT. This translates into CATRDGGRGTDTQYF. The chain employs TRBV24-1 and TRBJ2-3; tentative D call: TRBD2 (7 bases). The germline V gene encodes CDR1 KGHDR and CDR2 SFDVKD. This CDR3 contains 15 residues. The germline V and J ends were trimmed by 7 bases and 1 base, with 14 bases remaining between them.

This clonotype was observed at least ten times. The chain couples TRBV7-9 to TRBJ1-2, with 8 bases lining up with TRBD1. The J segment lost 2 bases and the V segment lost 5 bases, leaving 10 bases of the junction unmatched. The germline CDR1 and CDR2 sequences are SEHNR and FQNEAQ (reference sequence). CDR3 length equals 16 residues. The CDR3 here is CASSAGWGQANYGYTF. The CDR3 coding sequence is TGTGCCAGCAGCGCGGGATGGGGACAGGCGAACTATGGCTACACCTTC.

This clonotype has at least ten counts. This chain joins TRBV2 and TRBJ2-5; no reliable D call. This CDR3 comprises 13 residues. Germline V gives CDR1 SNHLY, CDR2 FYNNEI. Trimming removed 3 bases from V and 5 bases from J, with 10 bases in between. CDR3 DNA sequence: TGTGCCAGCAGTGAGGGTCCGAACGAGACCCAGTACTTC. Encoded protein: CASSEGPNETQYF.

At least ten counts were recorded for this clonotype. This sequence joins TRBV7-9 and TRBJ2-7; D might be TRBD1 (6 bases). Per the germline V gene, CDR1 is SEHNR and CDR2 is FQNEAQ (reference sequence). The V end was cut by 1 base, the J end by 2 bases, with 15 bases between. The CDR3 is made up of 16 amino acids. CDR3 loop: CASSLVGGHNTYEQYF. The DNA of the CDR3 is TGTGCCAGCAGCTTAGTAGGGGGACACAATACCTACGAGCAGTACTTC.

This clonotype has more than one count but fewer than ten. The V and J genes are TRBV18 and TRBJ1-1; TRBD1 matches at 7 bases. The CDR3 totals 15 residues. The J segment lost 1 base and the V segment lost 3 bases, leaving 5 bases of the junction unmatched. Per the germline V gene, CDR1 is KGHSH and CDR2 is LQKENI. CDR3 amino acids: CASSPRDSANTEAFF. CDR3 DNA sequence: TGTGCCAGCTCACCTCGGGACAGCGCGAACACTGAAGCTTTCTTT.

This chain links TRBV7-8 with TRBJ1-4; D is undetermined. Judging by the DNA end, TRBJ2-2 fits better; the J call may be wrong. There are 12 residues in the CDR3. Germline V gene data show CDR1 as SGHVS and CDR2 as FQNEAQ. CDR3 loop: CASISPPRELFF. Here the CDR3 DNA reads TGTGCCAGCATCTCTCCCCCTAGGGAGCTGTTTTTT.

This clonotype has a count of ten or more. The chain joins TRBV11-2 to TRBJ2-1, with TRBD2 matching over 11 bases. Germline V gene data show CDR1 as SGHAT and CDR2 as FQNNGV. Germline trimming cut 5 bases from V and 1 base from J; bases unmatched to any gene: 4. The CDR3 spans 16 residues. Here the CDR3 reads CASSLTSGTSYNEQFF. The CDR3 DNA reads as TGTGCCAGCAGCCTGACTAGCGGGACATCCTACAATGAGCAGTTCTTC.

There are many counts of this clonotype. The V call is TRBV7-2, the J call TRBJ2-7; 9 bases match TRBD2. Germline lookup yields CDR1 SGHTA and CDR2 FQGNSA. V shed 0 bases and J 5 bases; nucleotides not matched to a gene: 5. This CDR3 comprises 15 residues. This chain's CDR3 is CASSLAAGGPHEQYF. CDR3 DNA sequence: TGTGCCAGCAGCTTAGCGGCGGGAGGGCCCCACGAGCAGTACTTC.

This clonotype appeared many times. The gene calls are TRBV7-9 and TRBJ1-3; 8 bases match TRBD1. Per germline, CDR1 SEHNR and CDR2 FQNEAQ (reference sequence). CDR3 length: 15 amino acids. V gave up 1 base and J gave up 4 bases; unmatched junction bases: 3. CDR3 coding DNA: TGTGCCAGCAGCTTAGGGACAGGGTTCGGAAACACCATATATTTT. This encodes CASSLGTGFGNTIYF.

In this sample, this clonotype turned up many times. The chain is built from TRBV6-5 and TRBJ1-5; D remains ambiguous. CDR3 length: 10 amino acids. Germline loops: CDR1 MNHEY, CDR2 SVGAGI. V lost 8 bases, J lost 8 bases, and 7 bases lay in between. The CDR3 protein is CASGREPQHF. The CDR3 DNA reads TGTGCCAGCGGACGAGAGCCCCAGCATTTT.

This clonotype was observed at least ten times. The chain combines TRBV2 with TRBJ1-1; D possibly corresponds to TRBD1 (6 bases). The V end lost 6 bases, the J end lost 3 bases, and 11 bases lay between the germline ends. This CDR3 contains 13 residues. Per the germline V gene, CDR1 is SNHLY and CDR2 is FYNNEI. CDR3 amino acids: CASSEGGDTEAFF. DNA for the CDR3: TGTGCCAGCAGCGAGGGGGGGGACACTGAAGCTTTCTTT.

There are a few counts of this clonotype. This may be a read error, as it is one base from a much larger clone. The chain recombines TRBV20-1 with TRBJ2-7; D is unclear. Germline V CDR1 and CDR2: DFQATT, SNEGSKA (reference sequence). The V and J ends lost 6 bases and 2 bases respectively, with 17 bases between them. The CDR3 totals 14 residues. DNA for the CDR3: TGCAGTGCGCAGTCCCCGAGCCGTGCCTACGAGCAGTACTTC. It is translated as CSAQSPSRAYEQYF.

There are many counts of this clonotype. This chain joins TRBV5-1 and TRBJ2-1; 9 positions match TRBD2. The germline gives CDR1 SGHRS, CDR2 YFSETQ. The trim removed 0 bases at V and 2 bases at J, leaving 3 bases unmatched. CDR3 length: 16 residues. The DNA of the CDR3 is TGCGCCAGCAGCTTGGCCGGGACTAGCCCCTACAATGAGCAGTTCTTC. Protein sequence: CASSLAGTSPYNEQFF.

About this clonotype: The junction departs from the called germline gene at one end, perhaps through a read error. The chain employs TRBV4-2 and TRBJ1-2; D is uncertain. CDR1 LGHNA and CDR2 YNFKEQ come from the germline V gene. The CDR3 totals 14 residues. CDR3: CARSPRHLCYGYTF. The CDR3 nucleotides read TGTGCCAGGAGCCCCCGGCACTTGTGCTATGGCTACACCTTC.

This clonotype was picked up many times. The V gene is TRBV6-1, the J gene TRBJ1-2; TRBD1 matches 8 bases. The V gene end was trimmed by 6 bases and the J gene end by 8 bases; junction bases not matched to a gene: 14. Germline V CDR1 and CDR2: MNHNS, SASEGT. The CDR3 length is 15 residues. The CDR3: CASRERQGILRGYTF. Written as DNA, the CDR3 is TGTGCCAGCAGAGAAAGACAGGGGATTTTGAGAGGCTACACCTTC.